These 32 T cell receptor beta chains share one sample of origin, sequenced in a study of blood T cell repertoires in COVID-19. Assay: immunoSEQ multiplex PCR; the TCRdb copy retains only in-frame clones and omits some. This sample has fewer than 150,000 clones, with approximately 84% found just once. The material sequenced was peripheral blood. All receptors come from a human donor in a cohort sampled during active COVID-19.

Comments on this clone: This same CDR3 is encoded by further DNA sequences in the sample. The chain employs TRBV2 and TRBJ1-5; 8 nucleotides agree with TRBD1. From germline, CDR1 is SNHLY and CDR2 FYNNEI. CDR3 length: 14 amino acids. Trimming at V came to 4 bases and at J to 1 base, leaving 0 bases not matched to a gene. The DNA of the CDR3 is TGTGCCAGCAGTGGACAGGGGAGCAATCAGCCCCAGCATTTT. This gives the protein CASSGQGSNQPQHF.

This clone occurred once. This chain links TRBV5-1 with TRBJ2-2; no firm D call. CDR3 size: 15 residues. The germline CDR1 and CDR2 sequences are SGHRS and YFSETQ. The germline V and J ends were trimmed by 0 bases and 4 bases, with 10 bases remaining between them. The CDR3 region is CASSLVEIGTGELFF. The CDR3 DNA sequence: TGCGCCAGCAGCTTGGTTGAGATTGGCACCGGGGAGCTGTTTTTT.

V is TRBV27 and J is TRBJ2-5; 9 bases line up with TRBD1. Per the germline V gene, CDR1 is MNHEY and CDR2 is SMNVEV (reference sequence). The CDR3 has 16 residues. With V trimmed by 7 bases and J by 5 bases, 14 bases remained unmatched. The CDR3 coding sequence is TGTGCCAGCAAGGGTTTAGGACAGGGGACCTGGGAGACCCAGTACTTC. Protein product: CASKGLGQGTWETQYF.

The chain has TRBV5-1 and TRBJ2-5, with 7 nucleotides matching TRBD2. The CDR3 is 15 residues long. V was clipped by 3 bases and J by 1 base; unmatched bases: 6. Germline CDR1 and CDR2: SGHRS and YFSETQ. CDR3 nucleotides: TGCGCCAGCAGCTCCGCCCGGGGGGTCCAAGAGACCCAGTACTTC. This sequence encodes CASSSARGVQETQYF.

The rearrangement joins TRBV5-6 to TRBJ2-3; 10 bases line up with TRBD2. CDR1 is SGHDT, CDR2 YYEEEE, per germline. The CDR3 extends over 15 amino acids. V trimming: 2 bases; J trimming: 2 bases; junction bases outside the gene matches: 2. This CDR3 reads CASSLAGGLTDTQYF. Written as DNA, the CDR3 is TGTGCCAGCAGCTTAGCGGGGGGGCTCACAGATACGCAGTATTTT.

V usage is TRBV18 and J usage is TRBJ1-2; D remains unclear. V shed 2 bases and J shed 1 base, with 5 bases lying between them. The V gene's germline CDR1 is KGHSH and CDR2 LQKENI. This CDR3 has 13 amino acids. The CDR3 sequence: CASSPGVNYGYTF. For the CDR3, the DNA is TGTGCCAGCTCACCAGGAGTTAACTATGGCTACACCTTC.

The chain recombines TRBV6-5 with TRBJ2-7; 8 bases align to TRBD2. The germline V gene encodes CDR1 MNHEY and CDR2 SVGAGI. CDR3 length: 14 amino acids. Germline trimming cut 2 bases from V and 5 bases from J; bases unmatched to any gene: 5. CDR3 region: CASSYGGTSHEQYF. The CDR3 nucleotides are TGTGCCAGCAGTTACGGGGGGACTAGTCACGAGCAGTACTTC.

V gene TRBV19 combines with J gene TRBJ2-7; D may be TRBD2 (5 bases). There are 15 residues in the CDR3. V dropped 0 bases and J dropped 2 bases, with 11 bases sitting between them. Germline V gene lookup returns CDR1 LNHDA and CDR2 SQIVND (reference sequence). CDR3 in DNA: TGTGCCAGTAGTATAGAACTAGGTAGCACCTACGAGCAGTACTTC. Protein sequence: CASSIELGSTYEQYF.

J is TRBJ2-3 and V is TRBV5-6; 8 bases are shared with TRBD2. Germline-derived CDR1 and CDR2 are SGHDT and YYEEEE. This CDR3 spans 19 amino acids. Trimming removed 2 bases from V and 0 bases from J; junction bases left unmatched: 14. CDR3 in amino acids: CASSLFFAGGPSSTDTQYF. CDR3 DNA: TGTGCCAGCAGCTTATTTTTTGCGGGGGGCCCCAGTAGCACAGATACGCAGTATTTT.

The chain recombines TRBV2 with TRBJ1-2; 8 bases fit TRBD1. Trimming cost V 7 bases and J 0 bases; bases outside gene matches: 4. This CDR3 comprises 14 residues. Germline values: CDR1 SNHLY, CDR2 FYNNEI. The CDR3 DNA sequence: TGTGCCAGCAAGACGACAGGGGCTAACTATGGCTACACCTTC. Translating it yields CASKTTGANYGYTF.

J is TRBJ1-2 and V is TRBV5-4; D is perhaps TRBD1 (5 bases). Germline CDR1 SGHNT, CDR2 YYREEE (reference sequence). The length of the CDR3 is 14 residues. The V and J ends lost 5 bases and 2 bases respectively, with 13 bases between them. Here the CDR3 DNA reads TGTGCCAGCAGTACAATCCGGGGGAACTATGGCTACACCTTC. It translates to CASSTIRGNYGYTF.

Note on this clone: The sample contains more than one DNA sequence encoding this CDR3. This chain uses TRBV4-2 with TRBJ1-6; TRBD1 is a possible D gene (6 bases). V shed 0 bases and J shed 6 bases, with 9 bases lying between them. The V gene's germline CDR1 is LGHNA and CDR2 YNFKEQ. The CDR3 extends over 15 amino acids. CDR3 in amino acids: CASSQEQGSNSPLHF. As DNA, the CDR3 is TGTGCCAGCAGCCAAGAACAGGGCTCTAATTCACCCCTCCACTTT.

V gene TRBV3-1 (or the pseudogene TRBV3-2) combines with J gene TRBJ1-4, with 12 bases that match TRBD1. CDR1 LGHDT and CDR2 YNNKEL come from the germline V gene (reference sequence). This CDR3 comprises 16 residues. Trimming removed 1 base from V and 7 bases from J; junction bases left unmatched: 4. The CDR3 here is CASSQGLGQGAEKLFF. The CDR3 region has the DNA TGTGCCAGCAGCCAAGGCTTGGGACAGGGGGCTGAAAAACTGTTTTTT.

The chain carries TRBV5-4 and TRBJ1-1, with 9 bases aligning to TRBD1. Germline lookup yields CDR1 SGHNT and CDR2 YYREEE (reference sequence). This CDR3 is built from 14 residues. Trimming took 4 bases from V and 5 from J; bases not matched to a gene: 6. This chain's CDR3 is CASSHTGGETEAFF. CDR3 bases: TGTGCCAGCAGCCATACAGGGGGCGAGACTGAAGCTTTCTTT. The full variable domain, completed using reference TRBV5-4 and TRBJ1-1, is ETGVTQSPTHLIKTRGQQVTLRCSSQSGHNTVSWYQQALGQGPQFIFQYYREEENGRGNFPPRFSGLQFPNYSSELNVNALELDDSALYLCASSHTGGETEAFFGQGTRLTVV.

About this clone itself: Compared with germline, one end of the junction differs, possibly owing to a read error. The chain is built from TRBV9 and TRBJ2-1; tentative D call: TRBD2 (7 bases). Germline V gene data show CDR1 as SGDLS and CDR2 as YYNGEE. The CDR3 runs 15 residues. The CDR3 loop is CASSVGGGAYNEQFF. DNA of the CDR3: TGTGCCAGCAGCGTAGGTGGGGGGGCCTATAATGAGCAGTTCTTC.

The chain carries TRBV10-2 and TRBJ2-3, with 8 bases lining up with TRBD2. CDR3 length equals 13 residues. V lost 5 bases to trimming and J lost 4 bases; unmatched junction nucleotides: 2. In germline, CDR1 is WSHSY, CDR2 SAAADI. The CDR3 coding sequence is TGCGCCAGCAGTCGGGGGGGGGCAGATACGCAGTATTTT. Its protein is CASSRGGADTQYF.

This chain joins TRBV6-1 and TRBJ2-7; TRBD1 agrees at 7 bases. V was pared by 2 bases and J by 4 bases, with 11 bases of the junction left unmatched. The CDR3 totals 16 residues. CDR1 is MNHNS, CDR2 SASEGT, per germline. In DNA form, the CDR3 reads TGTGCCAGCAGTGAACCCCCGGGAAGGGGGCTTTACGAGCAGTACTTC. Translation: CASSEPPGRGLYEQYF.

This rearrangement joins TRBV28 to TRBJ1-2, with D perhaps TRBD1 (6 bases). The CDR3 runs to 11 residues. The germline CDR1 and CDR2 sequences are MDHEN and SYDVKM. Trimming removed 5 bases from V and 7 bases from J, with 8 bases in between. The chain's CDR3 is CASSKQGGYTF. The CDR3, as DNA: TGTGCCAGCAGTAAACAGGGTGGCTACACCTTC.

The chain uses TRBV4-1 and TRBJ2-3; TRBD2 agrees at 15 bases. The trim removed 3 bases at V and 2 bases at J, leaving 9 bases unmatched. Germline lookup yields CDR1 MGHRA and CDR2 YSYEKL. The CDR3 spans 19 residues. The CDR3 region is CASSHKTGLAGGITDTQYF. The CDR3 DNA follows: TGCGCCAGCAGCCACAAGACAGGACTAGCGGGGGGGATCACAGATACGCAGTATTTT.

The V and J genes are TRBV5-5 and TRBJ1-3; TRBD1 matches at 7 bases. The CDR3 covers 18 residues. Germline assignment: CDR1 SGHKS and CDR2 YYEKEE (reference sequence). V was clipped by 4 bases and J by 2 bases; unmatched bases: 15. Written as DNA, the CDR3 is TGTGCCAGCAGCATGGACAGGAGGGATTTTGCTGCTGGAAACACCATATATTTT. It encodes CASSMDRRDFAAGNTIYF.

The chain joins TRBV6-1 to TRBJ1-1, with D unclear. With 0 bases removed from V and 2 bases from J, the gap between germline ends came to 10 bases. CDR3 length: 15 amino acids. Germline V CDR1 and CDR2: MNHNS, SASEGT. The CDR3 DNA reads as TGTGCCAGCAGTGAAGCACCGGGTCCTAACACTGAAGCTTTCTTT. This encodes CASSEAPGPNTEAFF.

The V gene is TRBV7-6, the J gene TRBJ2-7; 7 bases fit TRBD2. V lost 1 base and J lost 0; bases outside the gene matches: 3. There are 15 residues in the CDR3. Germline V gene lookup returns CDR1 SGHVS and CDR2 FNYEAQ. The CDR3 loop is CASSLETGGSYEQYF. CDR3 sequence (DNA): TGTGCCAGCAGCTTAGAGACGGGGGGCTCCTACGAGCAGTACTTC.

This clone has more than one count but fewer than ten. The chain links TRBV5-1 to TRBJ2-2, with no clear D. V was pared by 3 bases and J by 2 bases, with 14 bases between. Germline CDR1 and CDR2: SGHRS and YFSETQ. The CDR3 is 16 amino acids. In nucleotides, the CDR3 is TGCGCCAGCAGCTCAGTGTTTAGGAGAAACACCGGGGAGCTGTTTTTT. Its protein product is CASSSVFRRNTGELFF.

The chain joins TRBV7-9 to TRBJ2-5, with D possibly TRBD2 on 5 matching bases. Germline CDR1 reads SEHNR; CDR2 reads FQNEAQ (reference sequence). The V end lost 5 bases, the J end lost 4 bases, and 14 bases lay between the germline ends. The CDR3 covers 14 residues. The CDR3 bases are TGTGCCAGCAGCGGCTCGGGGTGGGGAGAGACCCAGTACTTC. As protein: CASSGSGWGETQYF.

The V call is TRBV5-3, the J call TRBJ1-4; 9 nucleotides agree with TRBD1. TRBV5-3 is identified as an open reading frame with a role that is uncertain. The CDR3 runs to 14 residues. V lost 4 bases to trimming and J lost 7 bases; unmatched junction nucleotides: 5. CDR3 in amino acids: CARSRDRVAEKLFF. CDR3 sequence (DNA): TGTGCCAGAAGCCGGGACAGGGTGGCTGAAAAACTGTTTTTT.

This chain joins TRBV10-3 and TRBJ2-3; TRBD2 might be the D (7 bases). The CDR3 runs to 17 residues. The germline V gene has CDR1 ENHRY and CDR2 SYGVKD. The V gene lost 3 bases and the J gene lost 3 bases, with 19 bases spanning the gap. The CDR3 protein is CAISERGRGANTDTQYF. As DNA, the CDR3 is TGTGCCATCAGTGAACGGGGGAGGGGGGCCAATACAGATACGCAGTATTTT.

The table lists this clone with a few counts. The chain is built from TRBV4-1 and TRBJ1-5, with 7 bases fitting TRBD1. The germline gives CDR1 MGHRA, CDR2 YSYEKL. Germline trimming cut 0 bases from V and 13 bases from J; bases unmatched to any gene: 6. The CDR3 runs 13 residues. The CDR3 region has the DNA TGCGCCAGCAGCCAAGATGGGACAGCGACTCAGCATTTT. Its protein is CASSQDGTATQHF.

The chain has TRBV5-6 and TRBJ2-3, with D perhaps TRBD2 (5 bases). The germline V gene has CDR1 SGHDT and CDR2 YYEEEE. This CDR3 is built from 15 residues. With 4 bases removed from V and 3 bases from J, the gap between germline ends came to 15 bases. The CDR3, as DNA: TGTGCCAGCAGCGCGGAGAAAACGGGGACAGATACGCAGTATTTT. It specifies CASSAEKTGTDTQYF.

The chain links TRBV18 to TRBJ1-2, with D hard to call. CDR3 size: 14 residues. Germline loops: CDR1 KGHSH, CDR2 LQKENI. With 3 bases removed from V and 2 bases from J, the gap between germline ends came to 10 bases. Here the CDR3 reads CASSPDARNYGYTF. CDR3 nucleotide sequence: TGTGCCAGCTCACCGGATGCGCGGAACTATGGCTACACCTTC.

The chain combines TRBV19 with TRBJ1-1; no clear D. The CDR3 totals 13 residues. Germline V gives CDR1 LNHDA, CDR2 SQIVND (reference sequence). The V gene lost 3 bases and the J gene lost 3 bases, with 8 bases spanning the gap. CDR3 sequence reads: CASSIVGDTEAFF. CDR3 DNA: TGTGCCAGTAGTATCGTGGGAGACACTGAAGCTTTCTTT. Combining the CDR3 with reference TRBV19 and TRBJ1-1 gives the whole variable domain DGGITQSPKYLFRKEGQNVTLSCEQNLNHDAMYWYRQDPGQGLRLIYYSQIVNDFQKGDIAEGYSVSREKKESFPLTVTSAQKNPTAFYLCASSIVGDTEAFFGQGTRLTVV.

This sequence joins TRBV6-1 and TRBJ1-1; 8 bases fit TRBD1. CDR1 MNHNS and CDR2 SASEGT come from the germline V gene. J gave up 4 bases and V 3 bases, and 1 base lay outside the gene matches. The CDR3 is 13 residues long. This CDR3 is CASSDTGGTEAFF. The DNA of the CDR3 is TGTGCCAGCAGTGACACAGGGGGCACTGAAGCTTTCTTT.

The CDR3 sequence: CATSRPSGSRGEQYF. CDR3 coding DNA: TGTGCCACCAGCAGACCCTCCGGGTCAAGGGGGGAGCAGTACTTC. The gene calls are TRBV15 and TRBJ2-7; a weak D match, TRBD1 (6 bases). The germline CDR1 and CDR2 sequences are LNHNV and YYDKDF (reference sequence). This CDR3 contains 15 residues. V lost 2 bases and J 7 bases, leaving 18 bases between the germline ends.